A single sample gave rise to the 21 T cell receptor beta chains below, sequenced in a study of blood T cell repertoires in COVID-19 (dated by TCRdb to about 2020). Library preparation used the immunoSEQ multiplex PCR assay. The clones in this table, taken by TCRdb from immuneACCESS, are in-frame only. Not every clone is retained; where verified, under half of the shortfall comes from an unresolved V gene, and the cause of the rest is unknown. The sample yields about 100,000 clones; approximately 85% were counted once. Of the sample, roughly 6.5% is held by the ten largest clones. Sample: peripheral blood. Every receptor here comes from a woman in her sixties or seventies with acute or convalescent COVID-19.

The chain is built from TRBV19 and TRBJ2-1; 9 nucleotides line up with TRBD1. The germline V gene has CDR1 LNHDA and CDR2 SQIVND (reference sequence). The CDR3 length is 15 residues. The junction had 3 bases not matched to a gene; V was cut back by 5 bases and J by 1 base. This chain's CDR3 is CASSADRGSYNEQFF. Written as DNA, the CDR3 is TGTGCCAGTAGTGCGGACAGGGGATCCTACAATGAGCAGTTCTTC.

The chain combines TRBV24-1 with TRBJ2-1, with 8 nucleotides matching TRBD2. Trimming took 3 bases from V and 1 from J; bases not matched to a gene: 4. Germline CDR1 KGHDR, CDR2 SFDVKD. The CDR3 loop spans 16 amino acids. CDR3 in amino acids: CATSDNSGKSYNEQFF. The CDR3 DNA is TGTGCCACCAGTGATAATAGCGGGAAATCCTACAATGAGCAGTTCTTC.

This clone was found once. In DNA, the CDR3 is TGTGCCAGTAGTATAGATGGGGCCACCGGGGAGCTGTTTTTT. Translation: CASSIDGATGELFF. The gene calls are TRBV19 and TRBJ2-2; tentatively, D is TRBD1 (5 bases). Germline V gene data show CDR1 as LNHDA and CDR2 as SQIVND (reference sequence). V was pared by 0 bases and J by 4 bases, with 6 bases between. This CDR3 has 14 residues.

The chain couples TRBV3-1 (or the pseudogene TRBV3-2) to TRBJ1-6; TRBD1 aligns across 9 bases. After removal of 4 bases from V and 5 bases from J, the junction contained 6 bases not matched to a gene. This CDR3 region has 16 residues. The V gene's germline CDR1 is LGHDT and CDR2 YNNKEL (reference sequence). The CDR3: CASSPGQGPNNSPLHF. The CDR3 coding sequence is TGTGCCAGCAGCCCTGGACAGGGGCCCAATAATTCACCCCTCCACTTT.

The chain carries TRBV5-1 and TRBJ1-1; TRBD1 aligns across 8 bases. V was clipped by 5 bases and J by 4 bases; unmatched bases: 10. This CDR3 has 15 residues. Germline V CDR1 and CDR2: SGHRS, YFSETQ. The CDR3 coding sequence is TGCGCCAGCAGTTATGACCTCAGGGGGCCCACTGAAGCTTTCTTT. Amino acid sequence: CASSYDLRGPTEAFF. The variable domain in full, completed from reference TRBV5-1 and TRBJ1-1, reads KAGVTQTPRYLIKTRGQQVTLSCSPISGHRSVSWYQQTPGQGLQFLFEYFSETQRNKGNFPGRFSGRQFSNSRSEMNVSTLELGDSALYLCASSYDLRGPTEAFFGQGTRLTVV.

The rearrangement links TRBV5-8 to TRBJ1-2; 8 nucleotides line up with TRBD1. Germline values: CDR1 SGHTS, CDR2 YDEGEE. Unmatched junction bases numbered 6, after V lost 4 bases and J lost 1 base. The CDR3 loop spans 15 amino acids. The CDR3 sequence is CASSTGTGVNYGYTF. The CDR3 DNA reads as TGTGCCAGCAGCACCGGGACAGGAGTTAACTATGGCTACACCTTC.

The chain carries TRBV28 and TRBJ2-3, with 8 bases that match TRBD2. The CDR3 extends over 16 amino acids. Germline trimming cut 2 bases from V and 3 bases from J; bases unmatched to any gene: 7. CDR1 and CDR2 (germline): MDHEN, SYDVKM. The CDR3 bases are TGTGCCAGCAGTTTAGGTAGCGGCGGGGGGACAGATACGCAGTATTTT. The encoded protein is CASSLGSGGGTDTQYF.

The rearrangement joins TRBV18 to TRBJ2-1; TRBD2 agrees at 14 bases. V lost 2 bases to trimming and J lost 2 bases; unmatched junction nucleotides: 8. Germline-derived CDR1 and CDR2 are KGHSH and LQKENI. The CDR3 is 19 amino acids. The CDR3 nucleotides read TGTGCCAGCTCACCAGGGGCCGGGACTAGCGGGGGAGCCTACAATGAGCAGTTCTTC. Translation gives CASSPGAGTSGGAYNEQFF.

There are a few counts of this clone. This chain joins TRBV28 and TRBJ1-2; D is possibly TRBD1 (5 bases). This CDR3 has 12 amino acids. Germline CDR1 and CDR2: MDHEN and SYDVKM. The V end was cut by 7 bases, the J end by 8 bases, with 14 bases between. The CDR3 is CASTLRGYGYTF. For the CDR3, the DNA is TGTGCCAGCACTCTTCGGGGGTACGGCTACACCTTC.

This sequence joins TRBV9 and TRBJ2-1; D may be TRBD2 (6 bases). Between the trimmed V and J ends, which lost 0 bases and 3 bases, there was a span of 19 bases. There are 18 residues in the CDR3. Germline CDR1 and CDR2: SGDLS and YYNGEE. The CDR3 DNA reads as TGTGCCAGCAGCGTAGAGCCCACGGGAACTAGCCGCTACAATGAGCAGTTCTTC. Translated: CASSVEPTGTSRYNEQFF.

The chain carries TRBV12-3 or TRBV12-4 and TRBJ1-5; D is perhaps TRBD1 (6 bases). With 6 bases removed from V and 4 bases from J, the gap between germline ends came to 10 bases. The CDR3 has 13 residues. The DNA of the CDR3 is TGTGCCAGCAGCGGACAGCCAAATCAGCCCCAGCATTTT. Protein product: CASSGQPNQPQHF.

This clone showed up just once. The rearrangement uses TRBV30 and TRBJ1-5, with 7 nucleotides matching TRBD1. Germline values: CDR1 GTSNPN, CDR2 SVGIG (reference sequence). This CDR3 comprises 14 residues. The trim removed 2 bases at V and 6 bases at J, leaving 7 bases unmatched. This CDR3 reads CAWSLSGGRQPQHF. CDR3 sequence (DNA): TGTGCCTGGAGTTTGTCAGGGGGTCGTCAGCCCCAGCATTTT.

The CDR3 loop is CASSFSDEQFF. CDR3 nucleotide sequence: TGTGCCAGCAGTTTTTCCGATGAGCAGTTCTTC. The gene calls are TRBV12-3 or TRBV12-4 and TRBJ2-1; the D is unclear. V lost 3 bases, J lost 8 bases, and 5 bases lay in between. This CDR3 has 11 residues.

The rearrangement uses TRBV30 and TRBJ1-1; TRBD1 matches 11 bases. J was trimmed by 10 bases and V by 3 bases; bases with no gene match: 7. There are 13 residues in the CDR3. Germline values: CDR1 GTSNPN, CDR2 SVGIG (reference sequence). CDR3 region: CAWRRTGGMRAFF. DNA for the CDR3: TGTGCCTGGAGGAGGACAGGGGGCATGAGAGCTTTCTTT. Full variable domain (outside the CDR3, taken from reference TRBV30 and TRBJ1-1): SQTIHQWPATLVQPVGSPLSLECTVEGTSNPNLYWYRQAAGRGLQLLFYSVGIGQISSEVPQNLSASRPQDRQFILSSKKLLLSDSGFYLCAWRRTGGMRAFFGQGTRLTVV.

The rearrangement links TRBV27 to TRBJ2-2; D uncertain. CDR1 is MNHEY and CDR2 is SMNVEV in the germline V gene (reference sequence). Trimming stripped 3 bases from V and 6 bases from J, with 5 bases between. The CDR3 has 12 residues. CDR3 sequence reads: CASSFFAGELFF. The CDR3 DNA follows: TGTGCCAGCAGTTTTTTCGCCGGGGAGCTGTTTTTT.

The chain uses TRBV5-1 and TRBJ2-7, with TRBD2 matching over 8 bases. CDR1 and CDR2 from the germline V gene are SGHRS and YFSETQ. The CDR3 has 16 amino acids. Germline trimming cut 3 bases from V and 2 bases from J; bases unmatched to any gene: 10. CDR3 amino acids: CASSSASGPGTYEQYF. The CDR3 DNA reads TGCGCCAGCAGCTCGGCTAGCGGGCCCGGAACCTACGAGCAGTACTTC.

The V call is TRBV14, the J call TRBJ2-5; 7 nucleotides agree with TRBD2. The CDR3 is 18 residues long. Per the germline V gene, CDR1 is SGHDN and CDR2 is FVKESK. Losses at the gene ends were 0 bases for V and 2 bases for J; bases not matched to a gene: 12. CDR3 sequence: CASSQDSLAERLQETQYF. The CDR3 nucleotides read TGTGCCAGCAGCCAAGATAGCCTAGCGGAACGTTTACAAGAGACCCAGTACTTC.

This chain links TRBV5-8 with TRBJ2-1; TRBD1 aligns across 8 bases. This CDR3 comprises 15 residues. V dropped 6 bases and J dropped 6; count of bases not matched to a gene: 11. Germline lookup yields CDR1 SGHTS and CDR2 YDEGEE. The CDR3 spells CASTLGQVSLNEQFF. The CDR3 DNA sequence: TGTGCCAGCACCCTGGGACAGGTATCACTCAATGAGCAGTTCTTC.

V and J are TRBV28 and TRBJ1-1, with 9 bases matching TRBD1. The CDR3 is 14 amino acids. V shed 7 bases, J shed 11 bases, and the junction held 14 bases outside the gene matches. Germline V CDR1 and CDR2: MDHEN, SYDVKM. CDR3 residues: CASIPPGQGGHAFF. The CDR3 bases are TGTGCCAGCATCCCCCCGGGACAGGGAGGGCACGCTTTCTTT.

V gene TRBV6-6 combines with J gene TRBJ1-1; 7 bases are a match to TRBD1. The germline CDR1 and CDR2 sequences are MNHNY and SVGAGI (reference sequence). V shed 3 bases, J shed 7 bases, and the junction held 5 bases outside the gene matches. The CDR3 loop spans 13 amino acids. CDR3 sequence reads: CASSYRRDSEAFF. CDR3 DNA: TGTGCCAGCAGTTATAGGAGGGACAGTGAAGCTTTCTTT.

The genes are TRBV19 and TRBJ1-5; D might be TRBD1 (6 bases). Trimming pared 4 bases from V and 1 base from J, leaving 11 bases between. Germline CDR1 LNHDA, CDR2 SQIVND (reference sequence). The CDR3 has 15 residues. The CDR3 sequence is CASSTSGASNQPQHF. CDR3 coding DNA: TGTGCCAGTAGTACCTCAGGGGCGAGCAATCAGCCCCAGCATTTT.